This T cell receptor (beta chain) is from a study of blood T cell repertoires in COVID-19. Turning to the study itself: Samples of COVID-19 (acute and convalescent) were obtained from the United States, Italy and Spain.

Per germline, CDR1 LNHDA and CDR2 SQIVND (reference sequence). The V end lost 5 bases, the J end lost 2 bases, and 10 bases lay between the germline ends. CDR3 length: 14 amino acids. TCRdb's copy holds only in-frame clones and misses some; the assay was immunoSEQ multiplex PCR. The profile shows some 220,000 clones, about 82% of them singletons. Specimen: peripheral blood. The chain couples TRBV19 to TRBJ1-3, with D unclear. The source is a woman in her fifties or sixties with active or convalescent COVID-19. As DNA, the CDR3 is TGTGCCAGTAGTTCCCAGGTCCCTGGAAACACCATATATTTT. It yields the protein CASSSQVPGNTIYF.